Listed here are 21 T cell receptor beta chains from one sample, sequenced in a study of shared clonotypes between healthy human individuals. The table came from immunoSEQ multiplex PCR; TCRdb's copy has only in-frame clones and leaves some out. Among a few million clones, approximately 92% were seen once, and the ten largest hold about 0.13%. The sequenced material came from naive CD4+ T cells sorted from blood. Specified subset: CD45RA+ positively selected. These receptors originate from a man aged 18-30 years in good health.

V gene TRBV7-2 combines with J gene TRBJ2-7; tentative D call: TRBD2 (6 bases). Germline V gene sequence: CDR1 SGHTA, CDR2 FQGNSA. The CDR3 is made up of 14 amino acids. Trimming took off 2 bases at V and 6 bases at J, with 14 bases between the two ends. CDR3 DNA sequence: TGTGCCAGCAGCTTATGGGCCGGGGGATCCGAGCAGTACTTC. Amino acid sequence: CASSLWAGGSEQYF.

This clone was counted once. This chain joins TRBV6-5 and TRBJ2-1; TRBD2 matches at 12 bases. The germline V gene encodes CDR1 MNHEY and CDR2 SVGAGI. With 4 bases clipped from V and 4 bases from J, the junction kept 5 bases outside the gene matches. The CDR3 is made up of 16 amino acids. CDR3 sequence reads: CASSSPGTSGYNEQFF. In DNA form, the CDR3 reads TGTGCCAGCAGTTCCCCCGGGACTAGCGGGTACAATGAGCAGTTCTTC.

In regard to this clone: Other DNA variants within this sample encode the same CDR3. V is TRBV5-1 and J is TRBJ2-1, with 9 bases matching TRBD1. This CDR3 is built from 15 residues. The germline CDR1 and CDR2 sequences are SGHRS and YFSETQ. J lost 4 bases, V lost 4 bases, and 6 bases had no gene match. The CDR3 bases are TGCGCCAGCAGCCCCCGGGACAGGGCGTACAATGAGCAGTTCTTC. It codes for CASSPRDRAYNEQFF. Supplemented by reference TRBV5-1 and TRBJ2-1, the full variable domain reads KAGVTQTPRYLIKTRGQQVTLSCSPISGHRSVSWYQQTPGQGLQFLFEYFSETQRNKGNFPGRFSGRQFSNSRSEMNVSTLELGDSALYLCASSPRDRAYNEQFFGPGTRLTVL.

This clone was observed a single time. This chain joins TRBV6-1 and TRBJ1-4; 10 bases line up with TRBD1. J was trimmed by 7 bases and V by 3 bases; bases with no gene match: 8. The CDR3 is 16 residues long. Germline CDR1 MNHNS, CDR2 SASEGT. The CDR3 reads CASSERQGAGSEKLFF. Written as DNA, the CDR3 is TGTGCCAGCAGTGAGCGACAGGGGGCCGGGAGTGAAAAACTGTTTTTT.

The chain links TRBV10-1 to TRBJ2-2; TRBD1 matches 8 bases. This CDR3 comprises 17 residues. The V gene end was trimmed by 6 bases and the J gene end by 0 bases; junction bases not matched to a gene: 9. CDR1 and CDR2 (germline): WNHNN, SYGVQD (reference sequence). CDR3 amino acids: CASSGQGGRTNTGELFF. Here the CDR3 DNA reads TGCGCCAGCAGCGGACAGGGCGGACGGACGAACACCGGGGAGCTGTTTTTT.

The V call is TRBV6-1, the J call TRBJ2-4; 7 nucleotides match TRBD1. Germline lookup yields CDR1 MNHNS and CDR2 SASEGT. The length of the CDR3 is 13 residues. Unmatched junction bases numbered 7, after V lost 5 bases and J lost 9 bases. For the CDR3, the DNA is TGTGCCAGCAGTCAGGGACAGAGAGGCATTCAGTACTTC. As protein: CASSQGQRGIQYF.

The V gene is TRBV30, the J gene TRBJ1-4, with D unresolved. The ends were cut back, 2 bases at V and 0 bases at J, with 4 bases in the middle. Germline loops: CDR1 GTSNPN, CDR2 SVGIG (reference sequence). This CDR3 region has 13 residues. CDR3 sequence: CAWSWATNEKLFF. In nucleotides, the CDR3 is TGTGCCTGGAGTTGGGCAACTAATGAAAAACTGTTTTTT.

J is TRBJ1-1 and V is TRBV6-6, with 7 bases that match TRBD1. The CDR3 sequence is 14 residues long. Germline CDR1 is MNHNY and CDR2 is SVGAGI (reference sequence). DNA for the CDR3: TGTGCTTCCTGGAGGGGGACAGAAGTCCGTGAAGCTTTCTTT. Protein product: CASWRGTEVREAFF.

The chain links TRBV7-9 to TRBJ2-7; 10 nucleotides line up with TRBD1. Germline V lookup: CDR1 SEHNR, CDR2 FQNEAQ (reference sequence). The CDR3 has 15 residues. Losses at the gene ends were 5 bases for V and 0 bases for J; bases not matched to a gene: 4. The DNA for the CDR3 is TGTGCCAGCAGCCGCGACAGGGGGCACTCCTACGAGCAGTACTTC. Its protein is CASSRDRGHSYEQYF.

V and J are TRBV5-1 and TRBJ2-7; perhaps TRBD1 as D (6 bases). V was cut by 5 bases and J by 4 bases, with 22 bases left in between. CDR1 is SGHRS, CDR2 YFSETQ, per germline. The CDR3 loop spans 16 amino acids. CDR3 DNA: TGCGCCAGCAGGAACCTGGGGGCCTCGGAGGTGTACGAGCAGTACTTC. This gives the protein CASRNLGASEVYEQYF.

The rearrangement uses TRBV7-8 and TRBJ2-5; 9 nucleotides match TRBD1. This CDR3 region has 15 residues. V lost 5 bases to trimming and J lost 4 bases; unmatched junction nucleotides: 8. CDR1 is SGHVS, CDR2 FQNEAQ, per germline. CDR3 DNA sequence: TGTGCCAGCAGCCTAAGGACAGGGGAGGGAGAGACCCAGTACTTC. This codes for CASSLRTGEGETQYF.

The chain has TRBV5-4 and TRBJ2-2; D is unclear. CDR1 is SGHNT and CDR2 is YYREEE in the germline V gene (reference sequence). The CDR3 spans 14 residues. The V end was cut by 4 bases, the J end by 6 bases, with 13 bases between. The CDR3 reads CASSPTLEAGELFF. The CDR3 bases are TGTGCCAGCAGCCCTACTCTTGAGGCCGGGGAGCTGTTTTTT.

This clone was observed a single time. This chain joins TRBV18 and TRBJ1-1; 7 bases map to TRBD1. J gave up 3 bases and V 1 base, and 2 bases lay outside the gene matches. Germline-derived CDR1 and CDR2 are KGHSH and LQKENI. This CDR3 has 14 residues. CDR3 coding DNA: TGTGCCAGCTCACCACAGGGGGCGCACACTGAAGCTTTCTTT. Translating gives CASSPQGAHTEAFF.

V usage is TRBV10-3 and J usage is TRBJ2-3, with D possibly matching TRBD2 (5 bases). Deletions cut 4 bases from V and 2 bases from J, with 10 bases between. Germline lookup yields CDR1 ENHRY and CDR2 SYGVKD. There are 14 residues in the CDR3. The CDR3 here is CAISGRETTDTQYF. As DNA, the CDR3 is TGTGCCATCAGTGGAAGGGAGACCACAGATACGCAGTATTTT.

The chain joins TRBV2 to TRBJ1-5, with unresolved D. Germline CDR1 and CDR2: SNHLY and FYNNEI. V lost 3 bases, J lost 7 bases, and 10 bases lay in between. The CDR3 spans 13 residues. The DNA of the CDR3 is TGTGCCAGCAGTGACGGGGAACGACAGCCCCAGCATTTT. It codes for CASSDGERQPQHF.

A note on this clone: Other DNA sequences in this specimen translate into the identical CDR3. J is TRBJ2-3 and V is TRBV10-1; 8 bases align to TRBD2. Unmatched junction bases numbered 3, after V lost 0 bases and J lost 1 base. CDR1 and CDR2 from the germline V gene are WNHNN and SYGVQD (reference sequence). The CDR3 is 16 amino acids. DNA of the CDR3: TGCGCCAGCAGTGAGTCGAGAGCGGGAGGCACAGATACGCAGTATTTT. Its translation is CASSESRAGGTDTQYF.

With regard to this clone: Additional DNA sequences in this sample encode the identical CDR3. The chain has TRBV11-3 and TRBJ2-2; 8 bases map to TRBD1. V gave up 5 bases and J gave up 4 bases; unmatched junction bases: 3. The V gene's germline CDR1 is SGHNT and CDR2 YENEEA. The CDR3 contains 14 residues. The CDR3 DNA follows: TGTGCCAGCAGCGGCGACAGGGGCACCGGGGAGCTGTTTTTT. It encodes CASSGDRGTGELFF.

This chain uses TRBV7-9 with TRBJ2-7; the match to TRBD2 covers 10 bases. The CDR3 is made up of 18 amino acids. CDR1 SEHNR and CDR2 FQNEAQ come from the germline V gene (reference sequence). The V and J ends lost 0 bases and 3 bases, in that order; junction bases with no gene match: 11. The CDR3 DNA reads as TGTGCCAGCAGCTTAGCGGGTACCGGGACTAGCGACGACTACGAGCAGTACTTC. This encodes CASSLAGTGTSDDYEQYF.

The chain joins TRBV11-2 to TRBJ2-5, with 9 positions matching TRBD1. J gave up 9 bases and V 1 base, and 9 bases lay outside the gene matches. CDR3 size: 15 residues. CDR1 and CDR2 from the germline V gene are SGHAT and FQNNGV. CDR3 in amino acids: CASSLGTGESFPQYF. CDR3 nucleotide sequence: TGTGCCAGCAGCTTAGGGACAGGGGAATCGTTCCCCCAGTACTTC.

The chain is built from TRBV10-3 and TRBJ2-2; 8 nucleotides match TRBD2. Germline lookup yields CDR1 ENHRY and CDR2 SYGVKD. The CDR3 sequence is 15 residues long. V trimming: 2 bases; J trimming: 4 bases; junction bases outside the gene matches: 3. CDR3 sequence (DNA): TGTGCCATCAGTGAGCGGGAGGGCCCCACCGGGGAGCTGTTTTTT. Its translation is CAISEREGPTGELFF.

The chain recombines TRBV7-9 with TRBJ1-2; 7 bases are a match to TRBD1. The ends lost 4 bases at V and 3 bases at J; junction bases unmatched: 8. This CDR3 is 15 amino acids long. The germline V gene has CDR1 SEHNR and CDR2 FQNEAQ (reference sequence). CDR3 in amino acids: CASSSQTGIDYGYTF. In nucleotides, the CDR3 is TGTGCCAGCAGCTCCCAGACAGGGATCGACTATGGCTACACCTTC. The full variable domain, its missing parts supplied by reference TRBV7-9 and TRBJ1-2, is DTGVSQNPRHKITKRGQNVTFRCDPISEHNRLYWYRQTLGQGPEFLTYFQNEAQLEKSRLLSDRFSAERPKGSFSTLEIQRTEQGDSAMYLCASSSQTGIDYGYTFGSGTRLTVV.